The rows below give T cell receptor beta chains drawn from one sample of a study of blood T cell repertoires in COVID-19. Repertoires were generated with immunoSEQ multiplex PCR, while TCRdb's copy carries only in-frame clones and drops some. Counted here are around 270,000 clones, about 89% occurring once; the ten biggest clones make up about 4.6%. Sequenced: peripheral blood. Source of these receptors: a man in his forties with acute or convalescent COVID-19. Each CDR3 is given with its conserved first and last residue. Fields, in order: clone size, D gene, J gene, V gene, CDR3 DNA, CDR3 protein. The D gene is left open where the match is weak. The size of a clone is reported for some rows only, either as once, few or many, or as a class for expanded clones.

- TRBD2 TRBJ2-1 TRBV10-2 TGCGCCAGTGTGGCGGGGACTAAATACAATGAGCAGTTCTTC CASVAGTKYNEQFF
- - TRBJ1-1 TRBV5-1 TGCGCCAGCAGCGCGCAGGGCACTGAAGCTTTCTTT CASSAQGTEAFF
- - TRBJ2-7 TRBV5-1 TGCGCCAGCAGCTCTGACCCTAGCAGCGAGCAGTACTTC CASSSDPSSEQYF
- - TRBJ2-4 TRBV30 TGTGCCTGGAGTGTCTGGGGGCCAGCCAAAAACATTCAGTACTTC CAWSVWGPAKNIQYF
- - TRBJ2-7 TRBV27 TGTGCCAGCAGTTTTCAGGGCAGGGTGAGCGAGCAGTACTTC CASSFQGRVSEQYF
- - TRBJ1-2 TRBV5-1 TGCGCCAGCAGCTTGGCCGGGACAACGGATGGCTACACCTTC CASSLAGTTDGYTF
- - TRBJ2-7 TRBV5-1 TGCGCCAGCACCCTAGGCGGGGTCGAGCAGTACTTC CASTLGGVEQYF
- - TRBJ1-1 TRBV6-1 TGTGCCAGCAGTGAAGCGTCCCTGACATATGAAGCTTTCTTT CASSEASLTYEAFF
- TRBD2 TRBJ2-1 TRBV4-1 TGCGCCAGCAGCCAAGATCGACTAGCGGGGGACCATGAGCAGTTCTTC CASSQDRLAGDHEQFF
- - TRBJ2-7 TRBV5-1 TGCGCCAGCAGCTTGGTTGGCTCCCCCTACGAGCAGTACTTC CASSLVGSPYEQYF
- TRBD1 TRBJ1-2 TRBV27 TGTGCCAGCAGCCAAAACAGGGGTGACTATGGCTACACCTTC CASSQNRGDYGYTF
- TRBD1 TRBJ1-2 TRBV9 TGTGCCAGCAGCGCAGTGACAGGGCCGTCGGGCTATGGCTACACCTTC CASSAVTGPSGYGYTF
- TRBD1 TRBJ1-5 TRBV4-1 TGCGCCAGCAGCCAAGATATTCGGGACAGGGGACAGCCCCAGCATTTT CASSQDIRDRGQPQHF
- - TRBJ2-1 TRBV19 TGTGCCAGTAGTATAATACCGACTATTGATGAGCAGTTCTTC CASSIIPTIDEQFF
- - TRBJ1-2 TRBV19 TGTGCCAGTAGTACCCCCTGGGCCTCGGGGGGCTACACCTTC CASSTPWASGGYTF
once - TRBJ1-2 TRBV4-1 TGCGCCAGCAGCCAAGCCGGAGCGGGACTCAAGGAGGGCTACACCTTC CASSQAGAGLKEGYTF
- - TRBJ1-1 TRBV18 TGTGCCAGCTCACCAGGGGCAGGGGTCACTGAAGCTTTCTTT CASSPGAGVTEAFF
- - TRBJ1-4 TRBV29-1 TGCAGCGTTGATCGGCAGGGGACTGAAAAACTGTTTTTT CSVDRQGTEKLFF
- TRBD1 TRBJ1-2 TRBV6-1 TGTGCCAGCAGTGATCCATCAGGGGGCAGGGGCTACACCTTC CASSDPSGGRGYTF
- - TRBJ2-3 TRBV5-4 TGTGCCAGCAGCTTGATGAGTTTTAGATTAGATACGCAGTATTTT CASSLMSFRLDTQYF
- TRBD1 TRBJ1-2 TRBV29-1 TGCAGCGTTGCGGCAGGGGGATTTGAAGGCTACACCTTC CSVAAGGFEGYTF
- TRBD2 TRBJ2-3 TRBV24-1 TGTGCCACCAGTGATCGGACTAGCGGGGGGCATGGGCAGTATTTT CATSDRTSGGHGQYF
- TRBD1 TRBJ1-1 TRBV6-5 TGTGCCAGCAGTTTACCTCGGACAGGGGGCAACACTGAAGCTTTCTTT CASSLPRTGGNTEAFF
- - TRBJ2-2 TRBV7-2 TGTGCCAGCAGCTTAGAGACAGGACCCGGGGAGCTGTTTTTT CASSLETGPGELFF
- TRBD2 TRBJ2-1 TRBV7-2 TGTGCCAGCACACCCCTAGCGGGGGGCAATGAGCAGTTCTTC CASTPLAGGNEQFF
once - TRBJ1-1 TRBV7-9 TGTGCCAGCAGCTCACCCCCAGTCCCTGAAGCTTTCTTT CASSSPPVPEAFF
- - TRBJ2-3 TRBV5-1 TGCGCCAGCAGCTTGTCAGGGGGGCGGGCAGATACGCAGTATTTT CASSLSGGRADTQYF
- - TRBJ1-4 TRBV7-2 TGTGCCAGCAGCTTGAACAGCCTTGGTGAAAAACTGTTTTTT CASSLNSLGEKLFF
once - TRBJ1-1 TRBV6-5 TGTGCCAGCTGGGAGGTAGGGACTGAAGCTTTCTTT CASWEVGTEAFF
- - TRBJ2-1 TRBV19 TGTGCCAGTAGTCCCACGTCCGGACTCAGCTCCTACAATGAGCAGTTCTTC CASSPTSGLSSYNEQFF
- - TRBJ1-1 TRBV29-1 TGCAGCGTTGAAAGTACACAGAAGAACACTGAAGCTTTCTTT CSVESTQKNTEAFF
- TRBD2 TRBJ2-7 TRBV5-1 TGCGCCAGCAGCTTCACGGCGGGGGGGTCCTACGAGCAGTACTTC CASSFTAGGSYEQYF
- - TRBJ2-7 TRBV2 TGTGCCAGCATCCAGACAGGCTCTTCCTACGAGCAGTACTTC CASIQTGSSYEQYF
- TRBD1 TRBJ2-7 TRBV5-8 TGTGCCAGCAGCTTGGATTCCGGGACAGGTGCCTACGAGCAGTACTTC CASSLDSGTGAYEQYF
- - TRBJ1-4 TRBV18 TGTGCCAGCTCGCTAGGCGCAGTCTTTAATGAAAAACTGTTTTTT CASSLGAVFNEKLFF
- TRBD1 TRBJ1-2 TRBV7-3 TGTGCCAGCGGACAGGCTAACTATGGCTACACCTTC CASGQANYGYTF
- - TRBJ1-1 TRBV10-1 TGCGCCAGCAGTGGTCAACAGGACACTGAAGCTTTCTTT CASSGQQDTEAFF
- - TRBJ1-6 TRBV7-2 TGTGCCAGCAGCTTAGGACAGCCGGTCTCACCCCTCCACTTT CASSLGQPVSPLHF
- - TRBJ1-2 TRBV2 TGTGCCAGCAGTGAGCGAGGGAGGGGTGAAGATGGCTACACCTTC CASSERGRGEDGYTF
- - TRBJ1-6 TRBV4-2 TGTGCCAGCAGCCCTAGACGCTCCTATAATTCACCCCTCCACTTT CASSPRRSYNSPLHF
- TRBD1 TRBJ1-1 TRBV6-1 TGTGCCAGCAGTGAGAAGAGGGACAGGGCCGGATGGAGAGCTTTCTTT CASSEKRDRAGWRAFF
- TRBD1 TRBJ2-7 TRBV9 TGTGCCAGCAGCGTAGCGGGACAGGTTCTCTACGAGCAGTACTTC CASSVAGQVLYEQYF